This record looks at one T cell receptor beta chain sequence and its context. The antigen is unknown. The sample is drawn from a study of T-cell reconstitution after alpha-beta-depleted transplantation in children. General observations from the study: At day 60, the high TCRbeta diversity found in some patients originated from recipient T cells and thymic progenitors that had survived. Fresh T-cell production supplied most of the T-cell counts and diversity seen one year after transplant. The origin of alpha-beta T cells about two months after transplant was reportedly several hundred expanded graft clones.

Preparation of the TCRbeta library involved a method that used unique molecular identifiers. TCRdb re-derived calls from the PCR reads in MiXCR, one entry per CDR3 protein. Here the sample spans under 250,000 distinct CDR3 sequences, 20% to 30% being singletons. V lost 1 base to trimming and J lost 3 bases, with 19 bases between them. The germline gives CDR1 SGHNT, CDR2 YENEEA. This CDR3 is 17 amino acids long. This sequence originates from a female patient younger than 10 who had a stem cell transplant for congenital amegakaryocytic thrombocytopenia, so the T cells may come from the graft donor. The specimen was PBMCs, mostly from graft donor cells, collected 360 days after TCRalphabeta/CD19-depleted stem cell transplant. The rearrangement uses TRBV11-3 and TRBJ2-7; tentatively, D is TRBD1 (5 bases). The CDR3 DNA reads TGTGCCAGCAGCTTAGCCGGGCTATGGGGCAGACTCTACGAGCAGTACTTC. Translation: CASSLAGLWGRLYEQYF.